This T cell receptor beta chain emerged from a study of CD8 T cells in ankylosing spondylitis. This clonotype has a handful of counts. Its antigen is as yet unknown. V lost 5 bases, J lost 10 bases, and 14 bases stayed unmatched. The CDR3 totals 15 residues. Germline values: CDR1 SGHTA, CDR2 FQGNSA. Broader study findings: Matched synovial fluid from ankylosing spondylitis patients was reported to be enriched for disease-linked clones. Disease-linked clones, CD8+, were relatively rare in peripheral blood.

Libraries for TCR beta were made by quantitative 5'-RACE with molecular barcodes. TCRdb analysed the 5' RACE reads with MiXCR anew, one entry per CDR3 protein. This sample has under 150,000 distinct CDR3 sequences, with approximately 13% found just once. The receptor comes from a female donor with ankylosing spondylitis or in good health (not recorded which). This sequence joins TRBV7-2 and TRBJ1-1, with 9 bases identical to TRBD1. The sample taken for sequencing was blood, either unsorted or a sorted T cell fraction (not recorded which). The CDR3 region has the DNA TGTGCCAGCAGCACGTACAGGGGGCGCGGGGGATTAGCTTTCTTT. Translated: CASSTYRGRGGLAFF.